The clone carrying this TCR beta chain was detected ten times or more. The antigen is not known. In making TCR beta libraries, quantitative 5'-RACE with molecular barcodes was used. TCRdb ran MiXCR on the 5' RACE reads and lists one entry per CDR3 protein. The sample comprises 450,000 to 550,000 distinct CDR3 sequences, about 5% of which are singletons, and 3% to 4.5% rests with the top ten. The data were obtained in a study of CD8 T cells in ankylosing spondylitis. V was cut by 7 bases and J by 7 bases, with 10 bases left in between. The CDR3 is 11 amino acids. In germline, CDR1 is MNHEY, CDR2 SVGAGI. Regarding the study as a whole: Matched ankylosing spondylitis synovial fluid reportedly showed significant enrichment of disease-linked clones. Blood of patients with ankylosing spondylitis appeared to be characterized by a TCR beta motif of eight highly homologous variants.

This TCR was sampled from a male donor with ankylosing spondylitis. Source material: blood, either unsorted or a sorted T cell fraction (not recorded which). The V gene is TRBV6-5, the J gene TRBJ1-1; tentative D call: TRBD1 (5 bases). The CDR3 region is CASNRGGEAFF. The CDR3 nucleotides read TGTGCCAGCAATAGGGGCGGTGAAGCTTTCTTT.